This entry lists 8 T cell receptor beta chains sequenced from one sample in a study of blood T cells in healthy people across ages. Primers used in a second PCR of roughly 7 to 12 cycles were a sample-barcoded 5' primer and a J-beta primer mix. MiXCR, run by TCRdb on the 5' RACE reads, gives a single entry per CDR3 protein. The sample consists of around 800,000 distinct CDR3 sequences, around 24% of them appearing once. These data were also reused for a study on T cells of mothers and their children.

Sample: blood. Receptors were obtained from a boy aged 5 to 17 in good health.

CDR3 protein: CASSSDWGSYNEQFF. CDR3 in DNA: TGTGCCAGCAGCAGTGACTGGGGGTCCTACAATGAGCAGTTCTTC. The gene calls are TRBV5-4 and TRBJ2-1; D tentatively fits TRBD1 or TRBD2 (5 bases each). The CDR3 runs 15 residues. CDR1 is SGHNT, CDR2 YYREEE, per germline (reference sequence). The V and J ends lost 4 bases and 1 base respectively, with 12 bases between them.

Only a few counts were recorded for this clonotype. The rearrangement uses TRBV29-1 and TRBJ2-5, with 10 positions matching TRBD2. The DNA matches TRBJ2-1 better at its end, which makes the J call doubtful. Per the germline V gene, CDR1 is SQVTM and CDR2 is ANQGSEA. This CDR3 is built from 13 residues. The CDR3 region has the DNA TGCAGCGTTGCGGCTAGCGGGGGCAATGAGCAGTTCTTC. Amino acid sequence: CSVAASGGNEQFF.

The gene calls are TRBV7-2 and TRBJ2-5; D remains unclear. This CDR3 has 16 amino acids. Trimming took off 4 bases at V and 1 base at J, with 16 bases between the two ends. In germline, CDR1 is SGHTA, CDR2 FQGNSA. CDR3 in amino acids: CASSSQLGLLQETQYF. The CDR3 nucleotides read TGTGCCAGCAGCTCTCAGCTAGGATTGCTCCAAGAGACCCAGTACTTC.

V and J are TRBV3-1 and TRBJ2-7, with TRBD2 matching 7 bases. This CDR3 region has 14 residues. J was trimmed by 5 bases and V by 5 bases; bases with no gene match: 9. Germline V CDR1 and CDR2: LGHDT, YNNKEL (reference sequence). This CDR3 is CASSSTMGGNEQYF. The DNA of the CDR3 is TGTGCCAGCAGCTCAACGATGGGGGGGAACGAGCAGTACTTC.

The chain carries TRBV2 and TRBJ2-4, with D maybe TRBD1 (6 bases). Germline V lookup: CDR1 SNHLY, CDR2 FYNNEI. The V and J ends lost 4 bases and 0 bases respectively, with 13 bases between them. There are 16 residues in the CDR3. The CDR3 DNA is TGTGCCAGCAGTGCGCAGGGGACCCTAGCCAAAAACATTCAGTACTTC. Its protein is CASSAQGTLAKNIQYF.

This clonotype was found a few times. The chain recombines TRBV28 with TRBJ2-5, with D perhaps being TRBD1 or TRBD2 (5 bases each). The end of the DNA is better explained by TRBJ2-1, so the J call may be wrong. This CDR3 is 12 amino acids long. Germline V gene sequence: CDR1 MDHEN, CDR2 SYDVKM. CDR3 sequence reads: CASRGVSREQFF. The CDR3, as DNA: TGTGCCAGCCGAGGGGTCTCGAGGGAGCAGTTCTTC.

This clonotype was seen more than once but under ten times. This chain links TRBV3-1 with TRBJ1-5; no reliable D call. The germline gives CDR1 LGHDT, CDR2 YNNKEL (reference sequence). This CDR3 has 14 amino acids. V shed 4 bases and J shed 1 base, with 8 bases lying between them. The CDR3 sequence: CASSPLGSNQPQHF. Written as DNA, the CDR3 is TGTGCCAGCAGCCCCCTTGGCAGCAATCAGCCCCAGCATTTT.

This clonotype was found a few times. This chain joins TRBV7-9 and TRBJ1-2; 8 nucleotides match TRBD1. The CDR3 contains 14 residues. Looked up from germline, CDR1 is SEHNR and CDR2 is FQNEAQ (reference sequence). Unmatched junction bases numbered 5, after V lost 5 bases and J lost 3 bases. CDR3 bases: TGTGCCAGCAGCCCGAAGACAGGGGACTATGGCTACACCTTC. It yields the protein CASSPKTGDYGYTF.